One T cell receptor beta chain is described in this entry. Its specificity is not known. This entry is derived from a study of CD8+ T cells in alopecia areata. Both CD4+ and CD8+ T cells were separated by sorting PBMCs. General study results and limits: TCR sharing was clearer in mice than between patients, perhaps partly owing to patient HLA diversity. In scalp samples, resident alphabeta T cells of normal skin are also sequenced. Relative to normal scalp, lesional scalp, especially alopecia totalis/universalis, showed higher clonality.

Extracted RNA was reverse transcribed, and the resulting cDNA served as sequencing template. Data came from immunoSEQ multiplex PCR; TCRdb stores just in-frame clones and leaves some out. This sample has about 110,000 clones, with around 59% found just once. This clonotype originated in a human donor in good health. Sequencing was performed on CD8+ T cells sorted from blood.

CDR3 loop: CASSPRLAASSYNEQFF. CDR3 in DNA: TGTGCCAGCAGTCCGCGACTAGCGGCAAGCTCCTACAATGAGCAGTTCTTC. The chain employs TRBV28 and TRBJ2-1; 9 nucleotides line up with TRBD2. Trimming took 5 bases from V and 0 from J; bases not matched to a gene: 8. This CDR3 comprises 17 residues. CDR1 is MDHEN, CDR2 SYDVKM, per germline.